This is a list of T cell receptor beta chains from one sample in a study of T cell responses to AZD1222 COVID-19 vaccine. Libraries were prepared by immunoSEQ multiplex PCR; TCRdb keeps only in-frame clonotypes and omits some of them. Of around 110,000 clones in the sample, 87% were seen once. This specimen was peripheral blood, taken on day 0 of AZD1222 vaccination. These receptors all stem from an adult in good health. Both conserved end residues are part of each CDR3. Each record gives: J gene, CDR3 length, V gene, D gene, clone size, CDR3 protein, CDR3 DNA. A D gene is named only where the DNA matches it firmly. Expanded clones get a size class; other rows say once, few or many, or leave the size out.

J: TRBJ1-1; length: 14; V: TRBV10-3; D: .; size: .; CDR3: CAISDIGESTEAFF; DNA: TGTGCCATCAGTGATATTGGGGAGAGCACTGAAGCTTTCTTT
J: TRBJ2-1; length: 12; V: TRBV7-9; D: .; size: .; CDR3: CASSRDYNEQFF; DNA: TGTGCCAGCAGCCGGGACTACAATGAGCAGTTCTTC
J: TRBJ2-3; length: 12; V: TRBV7-2; D: .; size: .; CDR3: CASSLSPDTQYF; DNA: TGTGCCAGCAGCTTATCTCCCGATACGCAGTATTTT
J: TRBJ1-3; length: 16; V: TRBV9; D: TRBD1; size: .; CDR3: CASSVRPDREGNTIYF; DNA: TGTGCCAGCAGCGTCCGTCCGGACAGGGAGGGAAACACCATATATTTT
J: TRBJ1-1; length: 15; V: TRBV7-6; D: .; size: few; CDR3: CASSSRDQEPTEAFF; DNA: TGTGCCAGCAGCTCGAGGGACCAAGAGCCCACTGAAGCTTTCTTT
J: TRBJ1-2; length: 16; V: TRBV19; D: TRBD1; size: .; CDR3: CASISPGTGNNYGYTF; DNA: TGTGCCAGTATCAGCCCCGGGACAGGGAACAACTATGGCTACACCTTC
J: TRBJ2-6; length: 16; V: TRBV4-3; D: .; size: .; CDR3: CASSQDVGTGANVLTF; DNA: TGCGCCAGCAGCCAAGACGTGGGTACTGGGGCCAACGTCCTGACTTTC
J: TRBJ2-7; length: 13; V: TRBV19; D: .; size: .; CDR3: CASSVQVSYEQYF; DNA: TGTGCCAGTAGCGTCCAAGTCTCCTACGAGCAGTACTTC
J: TRBJ1-3; length: 16; V: TRBV2; D: .; size: once; CDR3: CATEGIQGYSGNTIYF; DNA: TGTGCCACCGAAGGAATACAGGGATACTCTGGAAACACCATATATTTT
J: TRBJ2-7; length: 13; V: TRBV19; D: .; size: .; CDR3: CASSTYKSLEQYF; DNA: TGTGCCAGTAGTACCTACAAGAGCCTCGAGCAGTACTTC
J: TRBJ1-4; length: 12; V: TRBV27; D: TRBD1; size: many; CDR3: CASSQDRVELFF; DNA: TGTGCCAGCAGTCAGGACAGGGTCGAACTGTTTTTT
J: TRBJ1-4; length: 18; V: TRBV28; D: TRBD1; size: once; CDR3: CASSPFATGTGSNEKLFF; DNA: TGTGCCAGCAGCCCGTTTGCGACCGGGACAGGGTCAAATGAAAAACTGTTTTTT
J: TRBJ2-7; length: 13; V: TRBV5-1; D: .; size: .; CDR3: CASSLEGYYEQYF; DNA: TGCGCCAGCAGCTTGGAGGGCTACTACGAGCAGTACTTC
J: TRBJ1-5; length: 15; V: TRBV4-1; D: TRBD1; size: .; CDR3: CASSQGQGGNQPQHF; DNA: TGCGCCAGCAGCCAAGGGCAGGGGGGTAATCAGCCCCAGCATTTT
J: TRBJ1-2; length: 16; V: TRBV28; D: .; size: .; CDR3: CASRWTAHPFIYGYTF; DNA: TGTGCCAGCAGGTGGACAGCTCACCCCTTTATCTATGGCTACACCTTC
J: TRBJ2-5; length: 14; V: TRBV3-1/TRBV3-2; D: TRBD2; size: .; CDR3: CASISGLSQETQYF; DNA: TGTGCCAGCATCTCGGGACTATCGCAAGAGACCCAGTACTTC
J: TRBJ1-4; length: 14; V: TRBV3-1/TRBV3-2; D: .; size: .; CDR3: CASSREGVAEKLFF; DNA: TGTGCCAGCAGCCGTGAAGGAGTCGCTGAAAAACTGTTTTTT
J: TRBJ2-1; length: 15; V: TRBV11-3; D: TRBD2; size: once; CDR3: CASSYGTSGRQEQFF; DNA: TGTGCCAGCAGCTACGGGACTAGCGGGAGGCAGGAGCAGTTCTTC
J: TRBJ1-2; length: 15; V: TRBV9; D: .; size: .; CDR3: CASSVAGSSNYGYTF; DNA: TGTGCCAGCAGCGTAGCAGGCAGTTCTAACTATGGCTACACCTTC
J: TRBJ1-1; length: 14; V: TRBV4-1; D: TRBD1; size: .; CDR3: CASSHQTGLPEAFF; DNA: TGCGCCAGCAGCCACCAGACAGGGTTGCCTGAAGCTTTCTTT
J: TRBJ1-5; length: 16; V: TRBV4-3; D: .; size: .; CDR3: CASSPTDGGLNQPQHF; DNA: TGCGCCAGCAGCCCGACCGACGGGGGGCTTAATCAGCCCCAGCATTTT
J: TRBJ2-3; length: 16; V: TRBV2; D: TRBD2; size: .; CDR3: CASRRLAGGSTDTQYF; DNA: TGTGCCAGCAGGAGACTAGCGGGGGGGAGCACAGATACGCAGTATTTT
J: TRBJ1-2; length: 13; V: TRBV9; D: .; size: .; CDR3: CASSPGSQGGYTF; DNA: TGTGCCAGCAGCCCGGGGTCCCAGGGTGGCTACACCTTC
J: TRBJ2-7; length: 13; V: TRBV27; D: .; size: .; CDR3: CASSSNVGGEQYF; DNA: TGTGCCAGCAGTTCTAACGTGGGAGGCGAGCAGTACTTC